This record concerns one T cell receptor (beta chain) sequence. The specificity of this receptor is unknown. No clone much larger than this one lies a single base away; base qualities are absent. This record comes from a study of PD-1 blockade in classical Hodgkin lymphoma (dated by TCRdb to the early 2020s). Broadly, across the study: Nivolumab dosing was 3 mg/kg intravenously every 2 weeks, continuing until either disease progression or unacceptable toxicity. To define a peripheral blood immune signature of response to PD-1 blockade in classical Hodgkin lymphoma, the study combined TCR beta sequencing with CyTOF. The full study reports these points: Lower diversity was seen in patients whose nivolumab began less than 1 year after ASCT, and these patients were left out of later analyses so that immune reconstitution would not confound the results. Trial patients achieving complete response had baseline diversity similar to newly diagnosed patients, whereas partial responders and progressors had significantly lower diversity. The study covered only a single clinical trial cohort, and the causes of the repertoire differences, possibly disease activity or prior therapy, were still not defined. Baseline TCR diversity was reported as lower in newly diagnosed patients than in healthy donors, and lower still in relapsed/refractory patients. CD4+ but not CD8+ TCR diversity rose significantly by C4D1 (p=0.0027 vs p=0.16), most apparent in complete responders (p=0.02).

Germline trimming: 3 bases from V, 1 base from J; junction bases outside gene matches: 8. CDR1 and CDR2, per the germline V gene, are MNHNS and SASEGT. The CDR3 numbers 17 residues from cysteine through phenylalanine. Of all the DNA, just the CDR3 is kept, 51 bases in frame from base 1. Interpreted using the paper, the time point label stands for: cycle 4 day 1 (C4D1), after more than 5 weeks of nivolumab. Every trial patient had relapsed following autologous stem cell transplantation, and prior brentuximab vedotin exposure was what differed among cohorts A, B and C. The trial cohort comprised around 60 patients with relapsed/refractory classical Hodgkin lymphoma whose best overall responses were complete response, partial response or progressive disease. Trial patients were treated with single-agent nivolumab in the multi-cohort phase II CheckMate 205 trial. An independent review committee assessed best overall response using the 2007 International Working Group response criteria. PBMCs from the trial were collected at three points: immediately before nivolumab initiation (C1D1), and during therapy at cycle 2 day 1 and cycle 4 day 1. After peripheral blood was drawn into 8 mL Vacutainer Cell Preparation Tubes, PBMCs were isolated by centrifugation and then cryopreserved.

The Qiagen DNeasy kit was used to extract genomic DNA from unsorted PBMCs and from the negatively selected CD4+ and CD8+ fractions. TCR beta CDR3 regions were subjected to amplification by immunoSEQ multiplex PCR with primers that anneal to V and J segments. A synthetic immune receptor repertoire was used to minimize amplification bias, and any remaining bias was removed computationally after sequencing. The authors' pipeline ran thus. Custom Python scripts were used to quantify repertoire diversity as the Shannon entropy index. Unsorted, CD4+ and CD8+ repertoires were examined separately, except in combined analyses, for which CD4+ and CD8+ sequences were merged in silico. Clonal expansion was defined as a frequency increase of at least 2-fold after treatment compared with C1D1, and clones undetected at baseline were assigned a pseudocount of 0.5. Clones with 0 or 1 copy at C1D1 were classified as singleton clones, and clones with 2 or more copies were classified as non-singleton clones. Clones expanded in unsorted samples were labelled as CD4+, CD8+ or unknown by matching protein sequences in sorted samples from the same patient. Diversity changes from C1D1 to C4D1 were tested in paired samples using Wilcoxon tests. TCRdb's version of the immuneACCESS table is confined to in-frame rearrangements and falls short of the full clone set. An unresolved V gene accounts for under half of the shortfall where checked; the remainder is of unknown origin. The V and J calls and clone size are taken from that table; D and trimming were inferred from the DNA. This sample gives tens of thousands of clones in total; 90% of them show up just once. The top ten hold approximately 3% of the sample.

The sequencing used peripheral blood mononuclear cells (PBMCs), collected before the fourth cycle of nivolumab. This clonotype was sampled from a human donor with classical Hodgkin lymphoma. In this chain, TRBV6-1 is recombined with TRBJ2-3, with 9 bases matching TRBD2. The CDR3 reads CASSEGTSPSGTDTQYF. The bases are TGTGCCAGCAGTGAGGGGACTAGCCCGTCTGGCACAGATACGCAGTATTTT.